This T cell receptor beta chain is drawn from a study of CD8 T cells in ankylosing spondylitis. TCRdb itself ran the 5' RACE reads through MiXCR, one entry per CDR3 protein. The sample has about 340,000 distinct CDR3 sequences, approximately 22% seen once. Sequencing used blood, either unsorted or a sorted T cell fraction (not recorded which). The TCR comes from a male donor with ankylosing spondylitis or in good health (not recorded which).

The CDR3, as DNA: TGTGCCAGCAGCCAAGCGTCACCGAACACCGGGGAGCTGTTTTTT. It is translated as CASSQASPNTGELFF. The genes are TRBV4-2 and TRBJ2-2; no definite D call. Germline CDR1 reads LGHNA; CDR2 reads YNFKEQ. This CDR3 comprises 15 residues. Trimming took off 1 base at V and 0 bases at J, with 6 bases between the two ends.